This T cell receptor beta chain was sequenced for a study of beta chain features in type 1 diabetes. Whole-study results and caveats: Patients with type 1 diabetes carried fewer insertions and had more deletions at their VDJ junctions. The study left unresolved whether HLA type influences TCRB rearrangement.

This clone was counted between two and nine times. What it binds is unknown. Germline V gene data show CDR1 as SGHTA and CDR2 as FQGTGA. CDR3 length: 12 residues. Trimming removed 8 bases from V and 3 bases from J, with 7 bases in between. Investigators reverse transcribed all isolated RNA, so they sequenced expressed TCRB transcripts. Here immunoSEQ multiplex PCR was the method, and the copy in TCRdb shows in-frame clones only, minus some. The data hold over 300,000 clones, with 7% to 9% observed a single time. Material for sequencing was central memory CD4+ T cells from blood. The clonotype originates from a woman under 30 in good health. The V and J genes are TRBV7-3 and TRBJ2-2; D is ambiguous. CDR3 bases: TGTGCCAGCTCAAGGGACACCGGGGAGCTGTTTTTT. Its protein product is CASSRDTGELFF. Drawing the rest from reference TRBV7-3 and TRBJ2-2, the complete variable domain is GAGVSQTPSNKVTEKGKYVELRCDPISGHTALYWYRQSLGQGPEFLIYFQGTGAADDSGLPNDRFFAVRPEGSVSTLKIQRTERGDSAVYLCASSRDTGELFFGEGSRLTVL.